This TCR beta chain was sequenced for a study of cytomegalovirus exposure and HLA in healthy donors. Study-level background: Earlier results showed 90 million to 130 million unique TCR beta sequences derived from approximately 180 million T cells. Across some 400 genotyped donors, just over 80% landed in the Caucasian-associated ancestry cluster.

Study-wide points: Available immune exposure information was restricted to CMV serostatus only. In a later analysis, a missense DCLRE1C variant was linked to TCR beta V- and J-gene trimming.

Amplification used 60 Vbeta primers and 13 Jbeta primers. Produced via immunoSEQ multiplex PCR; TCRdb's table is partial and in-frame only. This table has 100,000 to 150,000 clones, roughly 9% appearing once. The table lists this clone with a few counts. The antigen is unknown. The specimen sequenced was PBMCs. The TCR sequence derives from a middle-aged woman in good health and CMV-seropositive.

The CDR3 is CASRDPGHLYEQYF. The CDR3 DNA sequence: TGTGCCAGCAGGGATCCGGGACACCTCTACGAGCAGTACTTC. The rearrangement joins TRBV21-1 to TRBJ2-7; the table's D call, TRBD1, was not checked against the DNA. TRBV21-1 represents a pseudogene. This CDR3 has 14 residues.